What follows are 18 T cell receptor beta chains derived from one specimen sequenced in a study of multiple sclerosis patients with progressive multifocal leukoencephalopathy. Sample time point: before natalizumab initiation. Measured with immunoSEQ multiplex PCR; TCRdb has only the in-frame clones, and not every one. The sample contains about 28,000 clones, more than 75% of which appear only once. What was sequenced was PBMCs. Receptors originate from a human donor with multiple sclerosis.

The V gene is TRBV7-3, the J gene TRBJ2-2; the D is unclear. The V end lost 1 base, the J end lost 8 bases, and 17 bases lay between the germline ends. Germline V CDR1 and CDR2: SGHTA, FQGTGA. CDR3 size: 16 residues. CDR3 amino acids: CASSLNGLGMSGELFF. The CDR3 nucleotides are TGTGCCAGCAGCTTAAACGGGCTAGGGATGTCTGGGGAGCTGTTTTTT.

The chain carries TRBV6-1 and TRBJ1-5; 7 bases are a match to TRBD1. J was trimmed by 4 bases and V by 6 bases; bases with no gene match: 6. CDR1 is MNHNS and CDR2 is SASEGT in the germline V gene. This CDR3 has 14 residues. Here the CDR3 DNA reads TGTGCCAGCAGCCTACAGGGGAAGAATCAGCCCCAGCATTTT. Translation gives CASSLQGKNQPQHF.

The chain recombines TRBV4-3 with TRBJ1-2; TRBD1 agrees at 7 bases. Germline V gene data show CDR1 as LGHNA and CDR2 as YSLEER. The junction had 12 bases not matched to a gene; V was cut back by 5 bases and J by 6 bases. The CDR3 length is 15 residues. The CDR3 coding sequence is TGCGCCAGCAGCGACGCGACAGGGTCTTCCGATGGCTACACCTTC. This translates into CASSDATGSSDGYTF.

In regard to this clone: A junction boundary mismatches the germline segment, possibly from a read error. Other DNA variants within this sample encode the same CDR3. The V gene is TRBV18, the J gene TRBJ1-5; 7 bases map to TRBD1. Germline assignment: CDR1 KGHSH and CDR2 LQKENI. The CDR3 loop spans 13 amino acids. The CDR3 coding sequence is TGCGCCAGCTCGCGGACAGGAGATCAGCCCCAGCATTTT. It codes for CASSRTGDQPQHF.

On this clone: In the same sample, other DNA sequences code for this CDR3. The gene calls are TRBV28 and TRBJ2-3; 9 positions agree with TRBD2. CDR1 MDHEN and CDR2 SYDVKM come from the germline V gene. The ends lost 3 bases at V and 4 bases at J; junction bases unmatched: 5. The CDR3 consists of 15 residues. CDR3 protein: CASSLAGGLSDTQYF. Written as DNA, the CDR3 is TGTGCCAGCAGTTTGGCGGGGGGGCTATCAGATACGCAGTATTTT.

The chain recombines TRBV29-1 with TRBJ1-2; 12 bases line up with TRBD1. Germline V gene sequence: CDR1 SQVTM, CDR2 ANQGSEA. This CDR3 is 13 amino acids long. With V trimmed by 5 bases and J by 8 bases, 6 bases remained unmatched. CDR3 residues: CSVLGQGAYGYTF. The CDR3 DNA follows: TGCAGCGTTTTGGGACAGGGGGCCTACGGCTACACCTTC.

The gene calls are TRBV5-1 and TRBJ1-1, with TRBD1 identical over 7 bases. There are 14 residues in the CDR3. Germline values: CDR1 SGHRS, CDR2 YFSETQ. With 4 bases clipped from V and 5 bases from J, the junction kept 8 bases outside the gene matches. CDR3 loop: CASSPTGAVTEAFF. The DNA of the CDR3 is TGCGCCAGCAGCCCCACAGGGGCCGTAACTGAAGCTTTCTTT.

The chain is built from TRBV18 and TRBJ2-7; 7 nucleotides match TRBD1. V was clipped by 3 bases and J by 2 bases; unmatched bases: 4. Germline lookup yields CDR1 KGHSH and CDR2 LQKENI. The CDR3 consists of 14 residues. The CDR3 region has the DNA TGTGCCAGCTCACCCGACAGGGTGGCCTACGAGCAGTACTTC. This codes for CASSPDRVAYEQYF. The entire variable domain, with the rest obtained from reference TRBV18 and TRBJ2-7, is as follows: NAGVMQNPRHLVRRRGQEARLRCSPMKGHSHVYWYRQLPEEGLKFMVYLQKENIIDESGMPKERFSAEFPKEGPSILRIQQVVRGDSAAYFCASSPDRVAYEQYFGPGTRLTVT.

The CDR3 here is CASSYGRGEQYF. The CDR3 nucleotides read TGTGCCAGCAGTTACGGCAGGGGCGAGCAGTACTTC. This chain uses TRBV6-6 with TRBJ2-7, with D possibly matching TRBD1 (6 bases). This CDR3 region has 12 residues. The V gene's germline CDR1 is MNHNY and CDR2 SVGAGI (reference sequence). With 2 bases removed from V and 6 bases from J, the gap between germline ends came to 8 bases.

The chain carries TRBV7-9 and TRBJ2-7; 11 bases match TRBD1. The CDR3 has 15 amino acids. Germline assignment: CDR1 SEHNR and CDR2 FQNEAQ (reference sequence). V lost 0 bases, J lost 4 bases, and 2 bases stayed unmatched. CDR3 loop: CASSLAGTGGYEQYF. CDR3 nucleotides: TGTGCCAGCAGCTTAGCCGGGACAGGGGGATACGAGCAGTACTTC.

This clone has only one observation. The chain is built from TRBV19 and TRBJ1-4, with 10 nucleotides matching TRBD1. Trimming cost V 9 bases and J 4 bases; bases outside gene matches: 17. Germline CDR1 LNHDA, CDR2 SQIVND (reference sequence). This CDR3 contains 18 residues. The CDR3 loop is CASHPWRDRGSGNEKLFF. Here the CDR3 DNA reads TGTGCCAGCCACCCCTGGCGGGACAGGGGAAGCGGTAATGAAAAACTGTTTTTT.

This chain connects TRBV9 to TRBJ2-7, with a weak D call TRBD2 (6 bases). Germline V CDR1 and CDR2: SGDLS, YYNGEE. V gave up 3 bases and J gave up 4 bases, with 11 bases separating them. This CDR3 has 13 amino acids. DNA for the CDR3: TGTGCCAGCAGCGAAAAGAGCGGGTACGAGCAGTACTTC. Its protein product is CASSEKSGYEQYF. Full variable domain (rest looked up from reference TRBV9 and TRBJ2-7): DSGVTQTPKHLITATGQRVTLRCSPRSGDLSVYWYQQSLDQGLQFLIQYYNGEERAKGNILERFSAQQFPDLHSELNLSSLELGDSALYFCASSEKSGYEQYFGPGTRLTVT.

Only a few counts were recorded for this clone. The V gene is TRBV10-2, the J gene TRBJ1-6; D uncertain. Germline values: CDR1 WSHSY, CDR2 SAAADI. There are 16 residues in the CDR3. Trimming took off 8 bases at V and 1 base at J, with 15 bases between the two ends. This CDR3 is CASGRGISSYNSPLHF. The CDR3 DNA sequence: TGCGCCAGCGGGCGAGGAATCAGTTCCTATAATTCACCCCTCCACTTT.

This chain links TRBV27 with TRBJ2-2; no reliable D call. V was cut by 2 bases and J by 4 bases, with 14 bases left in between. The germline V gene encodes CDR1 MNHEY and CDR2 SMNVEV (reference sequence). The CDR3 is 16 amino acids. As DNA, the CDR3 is TGTGCCAGCAGTTTAGGGGAAGCTTTGGTCACCGGGGAGCTGTTTTTT. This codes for CASSLGEALVTGELFF.

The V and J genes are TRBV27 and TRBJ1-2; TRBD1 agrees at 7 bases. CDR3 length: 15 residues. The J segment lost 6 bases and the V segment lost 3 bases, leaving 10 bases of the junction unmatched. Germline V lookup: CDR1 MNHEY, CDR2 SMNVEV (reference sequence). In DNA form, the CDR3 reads TGTGCCAGCAGTTTTTCAGGGGGGCCGAGGAATGGCTACACCTTC. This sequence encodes CASSFSGGPRNGYTF.

CDR3 residues: CASGWGGHFDEQFF. The CDR3 DNA sequence: TGTGCCAGCGGCTGGGGGGGTCATTTCGATGAGCAGTTCTTC. The chain carries TRBV2 and TRBJ2-1; 7 bases match TRBD2. Germline assignment: CDR1 SNHLY and CDR2 FYNNEI. This CDR3 has 14 residues. Trimming at V came to 8 bases and at J to 8 bases, leaving 12 bases not matched to a gene.

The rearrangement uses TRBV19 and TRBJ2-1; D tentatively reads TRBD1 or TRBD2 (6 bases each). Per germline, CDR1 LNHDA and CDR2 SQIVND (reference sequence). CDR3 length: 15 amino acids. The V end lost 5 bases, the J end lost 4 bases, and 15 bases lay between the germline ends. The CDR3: CASSPGGHAYNEQFF. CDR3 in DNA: TGTGCCAGTAGTCCCGGGGGACACGCATACAATGAGCAGTTCTTC.

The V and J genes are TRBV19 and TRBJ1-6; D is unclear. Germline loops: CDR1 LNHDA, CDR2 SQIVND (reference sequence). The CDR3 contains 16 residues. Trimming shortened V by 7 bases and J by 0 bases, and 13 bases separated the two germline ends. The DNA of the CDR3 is TGTGCCAGTACCCAACGCCTTGGCTCCTATAATTCACCCCTCCACTTT. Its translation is CASTQRLGSYNSPLHF.